Each of the 22 T cell receptor beta chains below was sequenced from the same sample in a study of control samples from healthy donors and cancer patients. Profiling relied on immunoSEQ multiplex PCR, and the TCRdb table lists in-frame clones only, not all of them. The data contain tens of thousands of clones, 90% to 95% of them singletons. Specimen: blood. The receptors come from a man aged 25-45 years in good health.

On this clone: This sample includes further DNA sequences coding for the same CDR3. This rearrangement joins TRBV27 to TRBJ2-3, with D perhaps given as TRBD1 or TRBD2 (5 bases each). Germline-derived CDR1 and CDR2 are MNHEY and SMNVEV (reference sequence). The V gene lost 3 bases and the J gene lost 9 bases, with 10 bases spanning the gap. This CDR3 comprises 12 residues. CDR3 region: CASSFFRDTQYF. Here the CDR3 DNA reads TGTGCCAGCAGTTTCTTCAGGGACACGCAGTATTTT.

The table lists this clone with a count of one. V usage is TRBV25-1 and J usage is TRBJ1-1; D uncertain. CDR3 length equals 13 residues. V was clipped by 3 bases and J by 0 bases, with 5 bases between them. The germline V gene has CDR1 MGHDK and CDR2 SYGVNS. The CDR3 is CASSDRLNTEAFF. The DNA for the CDR3 is TGTGCCAGCAGTGATAGGCTGAACACTGAAGCTTTCTTT.

The V gene is TRBV6-8, the J gene TRBJ1-2; D call uncertain. Germline V lookup: CDR1 MNHGY, CDR2 SAAAGT. V lost 3 bases and J 3 bases, leaving 14 bases between the germline ends. CDR3 length equals 15 residues. Written as DNA, the CDR3 is TGTGCCAGCAGTTATTTCCCGGGCGTCGACTATGGCTACACCTTC. As protein: CASSYFPGVDYGYTF.

J is TRBJ2-7 and V is TRBV12-3 or TRBV12-4; D is possibly TRBD2 (5 bases). The CDR3 spans 13 residues. The V gene lost 5 bases and the J gene lost 2 bases, with 10 bases spanning the gap. CDR3 sequence reads: CASSPNGAYEQYF. DNA for the CDR3: TGTGCCAGCAGTCCTAACGGGGCCTACGAGCAGTACTTC.

This sequence joins TRBV5-6 and TRBJ2-1; possibly TRBD2 for D (6 bases). The CDR3 is 16 residues long. The ends were cut back, 6 bases at V and 0 bases at J, with 16 bases in the middle. Per the germline V gene, CDR1 is SGHDT and CDR2 is YYEEEE. CDR3 region: CASTSGESSSYNEQFF. The CDR3 DNA follows: TGTGCCAGCACCTCGGGGGAGTCGAGCTCCTACAATGAGCAGTTCTTC.

The V call is TRBV6-5, the J call TRBJ1-2; no clear D. The V end lost 2 bases, the J end lost 8 bases, and 18 bases lay between the germline ends. Germline V gives CDR1 MNHEY, CDR2 SVGAGI. The CDR3 covers 15 residues. CDR3 sequence (DNA): TGTGCCAGCAGTTACGTCGGGGATCGCTCGGGGGGCTACACCTTC. This codes for CASSYVGDRSGGYTF.

CDR3 in amino acids: CASSKEISPGQGKPYNEQFF. The CDR3 bases are TGTGCCAGCAGCAAAGAAATCTCCCCGGGACAGGGTAAGCCCTACAATGAGCAGTTCTTC. The chain uses TRBV21-1 and TRBJ2-1; the table's D call, TRBD1, was not checked against the DNA. TRBV21-1 is reported as a pseudogene. This CDR3 is 20 amino acids long.

The chain is built from TRBV7-3 and TRBJ2-3; weak D call: TRBD2 (6 bases). Per the germline V gene, CDR1 is SGHTA and CDR2 is FQGTGA. This CDR3 is built from 14 residues. V was trimmed by 2 bases and J by 3 bases, leaving 9 bases between them. The CDR3 region is CASSLAGRTDTQYF. For the CDR3, the DNA is TGTGCCAGCAGCTTAGCGGGGAGGACAGATACGCAGTATTTT.

The gene calls are TRBV6-6 and TRBJ1-3; 9 bases agree with TRBD1. Trimming cost V 4 bases and J 4 bases; bases outside gene matches: 5. Germline-derived CDR1 and CDR2 are MNHNY and SVGAGI (reference sequence). This CDR3 spans 15 amino acids. CDR3 bases: TGTGCCAGCAGTTGGACAGGGGAGGGAGGAAACACCATATATTTT. It specifies CASSWTGEGGNTIYF.

The DNA of the CDR3 is TGTGCCAGCAGCCAAGATCAGGGCTTCTCCTACGAGCAGTACTTC. Its translation: CASSQDQGFSYEQYF. The genes are TRBV4-2 and TRBJ2-7; possibly TRBD1 for D (5 bases). There are 15 residues in the CDR3. V was clipped by 0 bases and J by 0 bases, with 9 bases between them. Looked up from germline, CDR1 is LGHNA and CDR2 is YNFKEQ.

This clone was observed once. V is TRBV29-1 and J is TRBJ2-7; a weak D match, TRBD1 (6 bases). The CDR3 sequence is 13 residues long. Per germline, CDR1 SQVTM and CDR2 ANQGSEA. With 3 bases removed from V and 2 bases from J, the gap between germline ends came to 11 bases. CDR3 nucleotides: TGCAGCGTTGAGGACAGACTCACCTACGAGCAGTACTTC. Translating it yields CSVEDRLTYEQYF.

V gene TRBV29-1 combines with J gene TRBJ1-4, with D unresolved. Germline CDR1 reads SQVTM; CDR2 reads ANQGSEA. This CDR3 has 12 residues. V dropped 4 bases and J dropped 10 bases, with 13 bases sitting between them. The DNA of the CDR3 is TGCAGCGTTGGGGCCAACTTGGGAAAACTGTTTTTT. As protein: CSVGANLGKLFF.

The V and J genes are TRBV21-1 and TRBJ2-7; TRBD2, the table's D call, was not compared with the DNA. TRBV21-1 has pseudogene status. The CDR3 sequence is 11 residues long. The DNA for the CDR3 is TGTGCCAGCCGGTCCACCTACGAGCAGTACTTC. Its protein is CASRSTYEQYF.

In its sample, this clone was seen a few times. The J gene is TRBJ2-1, the V gene TRBV10-3, with 16 bases that match TRBD2. V lost 6 bases, J lost 0 bases, and 5 bases stayed unmatched. This CDR3 region has 18 residues. Germline V gives CDR1 ENHRY, CDR2 SYGVKD. CDR3 amino acids: CAISPGLAGGSSYNEQFF. The CDR3 DNA sequence: TGTGCCATCAGCCCGGGACTAGCGGGAGGGAGCTCCTACAATGAGCAGTTCTTC.

This chain links TRBV15 with TRBJ2-7; 7 nucleotides align to TRBD2. This CDR3 is built from 17 residues. After removal of 1 base from V and 4 bases from J, the junction contained 13 bases not matched to a gene. Germline values: CDR1 LNHNV, CDR2 YYDKDF (reference sequence). The CDR3 DNA is TGTGCCACCAGCAGAGCCTTATTGGGGAAGCGGGGATACGAGCAGTACTTC. It encodes CATSRALLGKRGYEQYF.

The chain combines TRBV4-2 with TRBJ2-5; 12 bases match TRBD2. The J call may be incorrect, as the DNA end agrees better with TRBJ2-7. Per germline, CDR1 LGHNA and CDR2 YNFKEQ. The CDR3 runs to 19 residues. Here the CDR3 DNA reads TGTGCCAGCAGCCGACTACTAGCGGGGGGACCTCCCCCCTTATACGAGCAGTACTTC. Encoded protein: CASSRLLAGGPPPLYEQYF.

This chain joins TRBV30 and TRBJ2-1, with a weak D call TRBD2 (6 bases). Germline values: CDR1 GTSNPN, CDR2 SVGIG (reference sequence). V lost 4 bases to trimming and J lost 9 bases, with 16 bases between them. The CDR3 is 13 residues long. CDR3 amino acids: CAWKGLFKGEQFF. The DNA of the CDR3 is TGTGCCTGGAAAGGACTATTTAAGGGTGAGCAGTTCTTC. Full variable domain (remainder filled in from reference TRBV30 and TRBJ2-1): SQTIHQWPATLVQPVGSPLSLECTVEGTSNPNLYWYRQAAGRGLQLLFYSVGIGQISSEVPQNLSASRPQDRQFILSSKKLLLSDSGFYLCAWKGLFKGEQFFGPGTRLTVL.

The V call is TRBV29-1, the J call TRBJ1-1; TRBD1 matches at 7 bases. Germline CDR1 is SQVTM and CDR2 is ANQGSEA. CDR3 size: 14 residues. The ends lost 6 bases at V and 3 bases at J; junction bases unmatched: 10. Written as DNA, the CDR3 is TGCAGCGTAAACCCGACAGGGCGGGACACTGAAGCTTTCTTT. It yields the protein CSVNPTGRDTEAFF.

The chain employs TRBV19 and TRBJ2-5; D is possibly TRBD2 (5 bases). V was shortened by 7 bases and J by 3 bases, with 24 bases between the two germline ends. From germline, CDR1 is LNHDA and CDR2 SQIVND (reference sequence). CDR3 size: 17 residues. The CDR3 coding sequence is TGTGCCAGTACCCCCACTCTGGGCGCGAGGGAAAAAGAGACCCAGTACTTC. Amino acid sequence: CASTPTLGAREKETQYF.

The chain recombines TRBV2 with TRBJ2-3; possible D gene TRBD2, 6 bases. This CDR3 has 16 residues. V gave up 6 bases and J gave up 0 bases, with 16 bases separating them. Germline V gene sequence: CDR1 SNHLY, CDR2 FYNNEI. CDR3 sequence reads: CASRRRRLASTDTQYF. In DNA, the CDR3 is TGTGCCAGCAGGAGGCGTCGGCTAGCGAGCACAGATACGCAGTATTTT. Together with reference TRBV2 and TRBJ2-3, the CDR3 gives the full variable domain: EPEVTQTPSHQVTQMGQEVILRCVPISNHLYFYWYRQILGQKVEFLVSFYNNEISEKSEIFDDQFSVERPDGSNFTLKIRSTKLEDSAMYFCASRRRRLASTDTQYFGPGTRLTVL.

The V gene is TRBV5-4, the J gene TRBJ1-1, with TRBD1 matching 7 bases. The CDR3 has 13 amino acids. Trimming at V came to 3 bases and at J to 1 base, leaving 0 bases not matched to a gene. In germline, CDR1 is SGHNT, CDR2 YYREEE (reference sequence). CDR3 sequence: CASSWDRNTEAFF. Here the CDR3 DNA reads TGTGCCAGCAGCTGGGACAGGAACACTGAAGCTTTCTTT. The full variable domain, its missing parts supplied by reference TRBV5-4 and TRBJ1-1, is ETGVTQSPTHLIKTRGQQVTLRCSSQSGHNTVSWYQQALGQGPQFIFQYYREEENGRGNFPPRFSGLQFPNYSSELNVNALELDDSALYLCASSWDRNTEAFFGQGTRLTVV.

A few counts support this clone. J is TRBJ1-5 and V is TRBV30, with 7 bases aligning to TRBD1. The CDR3 is 15 amino acids. CDR1 is GTSNPN and CDR2 is SVGIG in the germline V gene (reference sequence). The trim removed 2 bases at V and 11 bases at J, leaving 15 bases unmatched. CDR3 DNA sequence: TGTGCCTGGAGTCGGGGTGGGACAGCCGCATCGGCCCAGCATTTT. This gives the protein CAWSRGGTAASAQHF.